The 30 T cell receptor beta chains below were found in one sample sequenced in a study of tumour-infiltrating T cells in Burkitt lymphoma. Here immunoSEQ multiplex PCR was the method, and the copy in TCRdb shows in-frame clones only, minus some. The table includes about 1,600 clones, over 15% detected once. The sequenced material came from tumor tissue. The origin of the receptors is a human donor with diffuse large B-cell lymphoma.

The chain links TRBV6-5 to TRBJ2-7; either TRBD1 or TRBD2 may supply D (5 bases each). Germline V lookup: CDR1 MNHEY, CDR2 SVGAGI. The CDR3 covers 14 residues. Trimming left V 6 bases short and J 2 bases short, with 14 bases between. Here the CDR3 DNA reads TGTGCCAGCAGGCCTCCGGGACGGACCTACGAGCAGTACTTC. Its translation is CASRPPGRTYEQYF.

This rearrangement joins TRBV7-2 to TRBJ2-1; possibly TRBD1 or TRBD2 for D (5 bases each). Trimming left V 5 bases short and J 2 bases short, with 13 bases between. The CDR3 contains 15 residues. CDR1 and CDR2 (germline): SGHTA, FQGNSA. This CDR3 reads CASSTGTSTYNEQFF. The CDR3 coding sequence is TGTGCCAGCAGCACCGGGACCTCCACCTACAATGAGCAGTTCTTC.

This clone was detected a few times. The chain uses TRBV9 and TRBJ2-5, with 12 bases fitting TRBD2. V shed 3 bases, J shed 2 bases, and the junction held 5 bases outside the gene matches. Germline loops: CDR1 SGDLS, CDR2 YYNGEE. The CDR3 contains 16 residues. This chain's CDR3 is CASSATSGGPQETQYF. The CDR3 nucleotides are TGTGCCAGCAGCGCCACTAGCGGGGGGCCGCAAGAGACCCAGTACTTC.

The chain combines TRBV2 with TRBJ1-5, with D perhaps TRBD1 (5 bases). CDR1 is SNHLY and CDR2 is FYNNEI in the germline V gene. The CDR3 contains 14 residues. Trimming removed 6 bases at V and 7 bases at J, with 16 bases between. The CDR3 nucleotides are TGTGCCAGCAGCCTAGACAGTTGGGGGCAGCCCCAGCATTTT. It translates to CASSLDSWGQPQHF.

This clone was seen more than once but under ten times. The chain is built from TRBV6-5 and TRBJ2-5; TRBD1 is a possible D gene (6 bases). Trimming pared 0 bases from V and 5 bases from J, leaving 13 bases between. The length of the CDR3 is 15 residues. The germline gives CDR1 MNHEY, CDR2 SVGAGI. The CDR3 reads CASSYSQRGWETQYF. The CDR3 DNA reads as TGTGCCAGCAGTTACTCACAAAGGGGGTGGGAGACCCAGTACTTC.

The rearrangement uses TRBV28 and TRBJ1-4; D is undetermined. The germline V and J ends were trimmed by 5 bases and 8 bases, with 9 bases remaining between them. The CDR3 consists of 12 residues. CDR1 is MDHEN, CDR2 SYDVKM, per germline. The CDR3 DNA follows: TGTGCCAGCAGTGCCCCGCAGGAAAAACTGTTTTTT. Translated, it gives CASSAPQEKLFF.

The chain recombines TRBV7-2 with TRBJ2-5; D is possibly TRBD1 (6 bases). Germline lookup yields CDR1 SGHTA and CDR2 FQGNSA. Trimming stripped 0 bases from V and 7 bases from J, with 12 bases between. CDR3 size: 14 residues. For the CDR3, the DNA is TGTGCCAGCAGCTTAGCCCCAGGGGCTGGGACCCAGTACTTC. Protein product: CASSLAPGAGTQYF. Full variable domain (missing parts from reference TRBV7-2 and TRBJ2-5): GAGVSQSPSNKVTEKGKDVELRCDPISGHTALYWYRQSLGQGLEFLIYFQGNSAPDKSGLPSDRFSAERTGGSVSTLTIQRTQQEDSAVYLCASSLAPGAGTQYFGPGTRLLVL.

CDR3 DNA sequence: TGTGCCAGCTCACCATTGACGACTATGAACACTGAAGCTTTCTTT. This codes for CASSPLTTMNTEAFF. The chain is built from TRBV18 and TRBJ1-1; D remains ambiguous. The CDR3 sequence is 15 residues long. Trimming took off 2 bases at V and 0 bases at J, with 10 bases between the two ends. The germline V gene has CDR1 KGHSH and CDR2 LQKENI.

There are a few counts of this clone. The chain is built from TRBV6-5 and TRBJ1-4; D ambiguous. Germline V gene data show CDR1 as MNHEY and CDR2 as SVGAGI. The CDR3 loop spans 14 amino acids. Trimming stripped 8 bases from V and 8 bases from J, with 18 bases between. CDR3 DNA sequence: TGTGCCAGCTCTTTCGCGAACCCCTCCGAAAAACTGTTTTTT. Translating gives CASSFANPSEKLFF.

Only a few counts were recorded for this clone. V gene TRBV19 combines with J gene TRBJ2-1; unclear D gene. Germline V gene data show CDR1 as LNHDA and CDR2 as SQIVND (reference sequence). With 3 bases removed from V and 0 bases from J, the gap between germline ends came to 9 bases. The CDR3 has 15 residues. CDR3 sequence: CASSMEQDSYNEQFF. CDR3 nucleotides: TGTGCCAGTAGTATGGAGCAGGACTCCTACAATGAGCAGTTCTTC. The entire variable domain, with the rest obtained from reference TRBV19 and TRBJ2-1, is as follows: DGGITQSPKYLFRKEGQNVTLSCEQNLNHDAMYWYRQDPGQGLRLIYYSQIVNDFQKGDIAEGYSVSREKKESFPLTVTSAQKNPTAFYLCASSMEQDSYNEQFFGPGTRLTVL.

Only a few counts were recorded for this clone. The chain is built from TRBV5-4 and TRBJ1-4, with 7 bases matching TRBD1. The germline CDR1 and CDR2 sequences are SGHNT and YYREEE (reference sequence). CDR3 length: 17 residues. V dropped 4 bases and J dropped 1; count of bases not matched to a gene: 10. CDR3 region: CASSPRPGGGTNEKLFF. The CDR3 bases are TGTGCCAGCAGCCCCCGCCCAGGGGGAGGAACTAATGAAAAACTGTTTTTT.

The J gene is TRBJ2-3, the V gene TRBV27, with D possibly TRBD1 on 5 matching bases. V was trimmed by 0 bases and J by 1 base, leaving 8 bases between them. This CDR3 comprises 15 residues. The germline V gene encodes CDR1 MNHEY and CDR2 SMNVEV (reference sequence). CDR3 bases: TGTGCCAGCAGTTTATCGGTCAGGGGCACAGATACGCAGTATTTT. It specifies CASSLSVRGTDTQYF.

In its sample, this clone was seen a few times. The chain employs TRBV19 and TRBJ1-5, with D maybe TRBD1 (6 bases). The germline CDR1 and CDR2 sequences are LNHDA and SQIVND (reference sequence). Trimming removed 10 bases from V and 6 bases from J, with 16 bases in between. This CDR3 spans 13 amino acids. In DNA form, the CDR3 reads TGTGCCATCAGTAGGGGGACGGGTCAGCCCCAGCATTTT. Protein sequence: CAISRGTGQPQHF.

This clone was seen a handful of times. This chain joins TRBV5-4 and TRBJ2-2; TRBD2 aligns across 9 bases. Per germline, CDR1 SGHNT and CDR2 YYREEE (reference sequence). The CDR3 totals 18 residues. After removal of 0 bases from V and 7 bases from J, the junction contained 13 bases not matched to a gene. The DNA of the CDR3 is TGTGCCAGCAGCTTGGCCGGAGGGGCGGGGGGGCGGCGCGGGGAGCTGTTTTTT. Protein product: CASSLAGGAGGRRGELFF. Drawing the rest from reference TRBV5-4 and TRBJ2-2, the complete variable domain is ETGVTQSPTHLIKTRGQQVTLRCSSQSGHNTVSWYQQALGQGPQFIFQYYREEENGRGNFPPRFSGLQFPNYSSELNVNALELDDSALYLCASSLAGGAGGRRGELFFGEGSRLTVL.

The table lists this clone with a few counts. V usage is TRBV5-3 and J usage is TRBJ1-1, with TRBD1 matching over 7 bases. TRBV5-3 is identified as an open reading frame with a role that is uncertain. V lost 0 bases and J lost 4; bases outside the gene matches: 9. The CDR3 extends over 16 amino acids. CDR3 bases: TGTGCCAGAAGCTTGGACCGACAGGGTCGGGTCACTGAAGCTTTCTTT. Translating gives CARSLDRQGRVTEAFF.

The chain employs TRBV11-2 and TRBJ2-7, with D perhaps given as TRBD1 or TRBD2 (6 bases each). This CDR3 has 15 amino acids. From germline, CDR1 is SGHAT and CDR2 FQNNGV. Trimming pared 1 base from V and 3 bases from J, leaving 13 bases between. CDR3 DNA sequence: TGTGCCAGCAGCTTAGCCCCGGGGGCAAACTACGAGCAGTACTTC. It is translated as CASSLAPGANYEQYF.

Regarding this clone: The junction departs from germline at one end; a sequencing error may be responsible. This chain joins TRBV7-7 and TRBJ1-1; D not certain. This CDR3 has 13 amino acids. Germline V gene data show CDR1 as SSHAT and CDR2 as FNYEAQ (reference sequence). The DNA for the CDR3 is TGTGCTAGCAGTCGAGACGGGAACACTGAAGCTTTCTTT. Amino acid sequence: CASSRDGNTEAFF.

This clone counts as large. The CDR3 sequence is CASSRGGLQETQYF. CDR3 coding DNA: TGCGCCAGCAGCAGGGGAGGACTACAAGAGACCCAGTACTTC. The chain carries TRBV5-1 and TRBJ2-5, with a tentative D call TRBD2 (6 bases). V lost 4 bases and J 2 bases, leaving 12 bases between the germline ends. The CDR3 runs to 14 residues. Germline CDR1 is SGHRS and CDR2 is YFSETQ.

The chain joins TRBV28 to TRBJ1-4; D gene unclear. Trimming stripped 2 bases from V and 6 bases from J, with 10 bases between. The CDR3 contains 14 residues. Germline V gene sequence: CDR1 MDHEN, CDR2 SYDVKM. The chain's CDR3 is CASSLIGSDEKLFF. As DNA, the CDR3 is TGTGCCAGCAGTTTAATTGGATCGGATGAAAAACTGTTTTTT.

The chain uses TRBV7-2 and TRBJ1-2, with 7 nucleotides matching TRBD1. V dropped 5 bases and J dropped 8; count of bases not matched to a gene: 14. From germline, CDR1 is SGHTA and CDR2 FQGNSA. There are 15 residues in the CDR3. The CDR3 protein is CASSPQRGQPGGYTF. The CDR3 DNA reads TGTGCCAGCAGCCCACAACGGGGACAGCCTGGAGGCTACACCTTC. Full variable domain (remainder filled in from reference TRBV7-2 and TRBJ1-2): GAGVSQSPSNKVTEKGKDVELRCDPISGHTALYWYRQSLGQGLEFLIYFQGNSAPDKSGLPSDRFSAERTGGSVSTLTIQRTQQEDSAVYLCASSPQRGQPGGYTFGSGTRLTVV.

This chain connects TRBV7-2 to TRBJ1-5; unclear D gene. V lost 3 bases and J 11 bases, leaving 11 bases between the germline ends. The CDR3 covers 12 residues. CDR1 and CDR2 (germline): SGHTA, FQGNSA. The CDR3 sequence: CASSFNIGSQHF. DNA of the CDR3: TGTGCCAGCAGCTTTAATATAGGGTCCCAGCATTTT. The full variable domain, rest sourced from reference TRBV7-2 and TRBJ1-5, is GAGVSQSPSNKVTEKGKDVELRCDPISGHTALYWYRQSLGQGLEFLIYFQGNSAPDKSGLPSDRFSAERTGGSVSTLTIQRTQQEDSAVYLCASSFNIGSQHFGDGTRLSIL.

This clone was detected a few times. The chain combines TRBV18 with TRBJ2-7, with 9 bases that match TRBD1. This CDR3 is 15 amino acids long. Germline V lookup: CDR1 KGHSH, CDR2 LQKENI. The J segment lost 12 bases and the V segment lost 3 bases, leaving 15 bases of the junction unmatched. CDR3 loop: CASSPQSGQGDPPYF. Written as DNA, the CDR3 is TGTGCCAGCTCACCCCAATCGGGACAGGGAGACCCCCCGTACTTC.

The table lists this clone with a few counts. J is TRBJ2-2 and V is TRBV14, with D perhaps given as TRBD1 or TRBD2 (5 bases each). Trimming shortened V by 5 bases and J by 5 bases, and 18 bases separated the two germline ends. The CDR3 is 16 amino acids. The V gene's germline CDR1 is SGHDN and CDR2 FVKESK. CDR3 DNA sequence: TGTGCCAGCAGCAGGGACGGCAAGAAGAGGACCGGGGAGCTGTTTTTT. Translated: CASSRDGKKRTGELFF.

This clone was picked up a small number of times. The rearrangement uses TRBV6-5 and TRBJ1-2; tentatively, D is TRBD1 (5 bases). Germline-derived CDR1 and CDR2 are MNHEY and SVGAGI. The CDR3 sequence is 16 residues long. With 0 bases removed from V and 4 bases from J, the gap between germline ends came to 15 bases. The CDR3 protein is CASSYSMMGQPYGYTF. The CDR3 nucleotides are TGTGCCAGCAGTTACTCGATGATGGGGCAGCCCTATGGCTACACCTTC.

CDR3 in DNA: TGTGCCAGCAGCCCCCGCAGGGGGAGATGGAACACCGGGGAGCTGTTTTTT. It is translated as CASSPRRGRWNTGELFF. J is TRBJ2-2 and V is TRBV14; 7 bases agree with TRBD1. CDR1 and CDR2 (germline): SGHDN, FVKESK. The V and J ends lost 4 bases and 1 base, in that order; junction bases with no gene match: 9. The CDR3 is 17 residues long.

CDR3 loop: CAISEFRENTEAFF. In DNA form, the CDR3 reads TGTGCCATCAGTGAGTTTCGGGAGAACACTGAAGCTTTCTTT. The genes are TRBV10-3 and TRBJ1-1; D is unresolved. The length of the CDR3 is 14 residues. Germline CDR1 reads ENHRY; CDR2 reads SYGVKD. Trimming left V 1 base short and J 1 base short, with 7 bases between.

A few counts support this clone. This sequence joins TRBV14 and TRBJ1-1, with a tentative D call TRBD1 (5 bases). The V end lost 5 bases, the J end lost 11 bases, and 15 bases lay between the germline ends. Germline V gene sequence: CDR1 SGHDN, CDR2 FVKESK. This CDR3 comprises 12 residues. The CDR3 spells CASSLDEGHAFF. CDR3 bases: TGTGCCAGCAGCTTAGATGAGGGGCACGCTTTCTTT.

This clone showed up just a few times. V gene TRBV5-6 combines with J gene TRBJ1-4; D might be TRBD1 (5 bases). The V end was cut by 5 bases, the J end by 6 bases, with 11 bases between. Germline CDR1 and CDR2: SGHDT and YYEEEE. This CDR3 is built from 13 residues. CDR3 sequence reads: CASSYQGDEKLFF. CDR3 sequence (DNA): TGTGCCAGCAGTTACCAGGGAGATGAAAAACTGTTTTTT.

The chain carries TRBV9 and TRBJ2-6, with D possibly being TRBD1 or TRBD2 (5 bases each). The CDR3 runs to 16 residues. Germline assignment: CDR1 SGDLS and CDR2 YYNGEE. V lost 3 bases to trimming and J lost 0 bases, with 10 bases between them. Here the CDR3 DNA reads TGTGCCAGCAGCGCCTCAGGGAGCTCTGGGGCCAACGTCCTGACTTTC. Its translation is CASSASGSSGANVLTF.

The chain carries TRBV6-1 and TRBJ2-3, with 16 nucleotides matching TRBD2. CDR1 is MNHNS and CDR2 is SASEGT in the germline V gene. The CDR3 is 16 amino acids. The trim removed 4 bases at V and 5 bases at J, leaving 3 bases unmatched. The CDR3 DNA reads as TGTGCCAGCAGTGCGGGACTAGCGGGGGGGAAAGATACGCAGTATTTT. The encoded protein is CASSAGLAGGKDTQYF.